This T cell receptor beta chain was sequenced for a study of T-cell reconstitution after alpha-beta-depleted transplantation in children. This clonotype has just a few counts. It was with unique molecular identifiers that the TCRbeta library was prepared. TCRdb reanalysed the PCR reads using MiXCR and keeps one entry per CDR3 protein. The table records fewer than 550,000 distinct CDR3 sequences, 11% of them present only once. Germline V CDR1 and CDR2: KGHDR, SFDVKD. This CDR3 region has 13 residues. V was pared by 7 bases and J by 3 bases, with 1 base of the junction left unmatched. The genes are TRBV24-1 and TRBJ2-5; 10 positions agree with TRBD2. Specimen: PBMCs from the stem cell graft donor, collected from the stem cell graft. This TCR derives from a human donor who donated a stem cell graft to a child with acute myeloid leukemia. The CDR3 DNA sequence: TGTGCCACCAGGGGGACTAGCGAAGAGACCCAGTACTTC. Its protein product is CATRGTSEETQYF.